The clone carrying this TCR beta chain was observed a handful of times. The data derive from a study of blood T cells in healthy people across ages. The use of a sample-barcoded 5' primer and a J-beta primer mix characterized a second PCR of about 7 to 12 cycles. TCRdb used MiXCR to reprocess the 5' RACE reads, holding one entry per CDR3 protein. The table shows approximately 800,000 distinct CDR3 sequences, with around a quarter occurring only once. The CDR3 sequence is 14 residues long. V gave up 4 bases and J gave up 7 bases; unmatched junction bases: 9. Germline values: CDR1 SGHKS, CDR2 YYEKEE (reference sequence). These data were also filed under a second study, of T cells of mothers and their children. That investigation notes: Sample barcodes and 2-4 random nucleotides came from the second PCR's M1S primer.

The chain couples TRBV5-5 to TRBJ2-7; 9 bases map to TRBD1. The sample taken for sequencing was blood. The sequence was collected from a boy younger than 18 in good health. The CDR3, as DNA: TGTGCCAGCAGCACGACCGGGACAGGGCTTGAGCAGTACTTC. This sequence encodes CASSTTGTGLEQYF.